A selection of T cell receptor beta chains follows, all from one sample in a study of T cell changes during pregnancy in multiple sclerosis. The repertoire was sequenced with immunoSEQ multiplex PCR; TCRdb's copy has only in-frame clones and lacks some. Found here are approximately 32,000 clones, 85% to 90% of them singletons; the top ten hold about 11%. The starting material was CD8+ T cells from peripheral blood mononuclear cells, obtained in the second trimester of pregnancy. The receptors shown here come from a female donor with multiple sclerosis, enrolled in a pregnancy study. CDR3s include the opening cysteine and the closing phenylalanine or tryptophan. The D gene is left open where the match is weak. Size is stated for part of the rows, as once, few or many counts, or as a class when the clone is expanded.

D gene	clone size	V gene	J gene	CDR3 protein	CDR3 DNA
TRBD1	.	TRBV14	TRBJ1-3	CASSQSRDRGSRNTIYF	TGTGCCAGCAGCCAGAGCCGGGACAGGGGCTCCAGAAACACCATATATTTT
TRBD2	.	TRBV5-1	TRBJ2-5	CASSPGSGTTETQYF	TGCGCCAGCAGCCCGGGGAGTGGGACTACTGAGACCCAGTACTTC
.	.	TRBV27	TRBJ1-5	CASSRQGNQPQHF	TGTGCCAGCAGCCGACAGGGCAATCAGCCCCAGCATTTT
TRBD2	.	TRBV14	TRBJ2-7	CASSLGLARSFEQYF	TGTGCCAGCAGCCTAGGACTAGCGAGGAGCTTCGAGCAGTACTTC
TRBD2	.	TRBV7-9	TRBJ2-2	CASSHRTSGGPGELFF	TGTGCCAGCAGCCATCGGACTAGCGGGGGCCCCGGGGAGCTGTTTTTT
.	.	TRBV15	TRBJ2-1	CATSRVGTKFQPHNEQFF	TGTGCCACCAGCAGGGTCGGTACTAAATTTCAACCCCACAATGAGCAGTTCTTC
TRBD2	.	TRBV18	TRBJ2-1	CASSAGGPGIEQFF	TGTGCCAGCTCAGCGGGGGGGCCGGGAATTGAGCAGTTCTTC
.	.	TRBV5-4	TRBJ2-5	CASSLDSQQETQYF	TGTGCCAGCAGCTTGGACAGCCAACAAGAGACCCAGTACTTC
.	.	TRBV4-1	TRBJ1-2	CASRGAGYGYTF	TGCGCCAGCCGCGGGGCAGGCTATGGCTACACCTTC
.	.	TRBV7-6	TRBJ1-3	CASSLAGGSGNTIYF	TGTGCCAGCAGCTTAGCAGGGGGCTCTGGAAACACCATATATTTT
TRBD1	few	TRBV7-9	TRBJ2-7	CASSLSYRGASYEQYF	TGTGCCAGCAGCTTATCCTACAGGGGGGCCTCCTACGAGCAGTACTTC
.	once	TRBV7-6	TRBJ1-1	CASSPNPGTEAFF	TGTGCCAGCAGTCCAAACCCGGGGACAGAAGCTTTCTTT
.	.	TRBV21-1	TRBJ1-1	CASSKRCAGPLESFF	TGTGCCAGCAGTAAAAGGTGCGCAGGGCCTCTCGAATCTTTCTTT
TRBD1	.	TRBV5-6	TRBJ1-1	CASSPGGWNTEAFF	TGTGCCAGCAGCCCAGGGGGGTGGAATACTGAAGCTTTCTTT
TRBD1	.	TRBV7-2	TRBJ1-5	CASSLVTFSGGPNQPQHF	TGTGCCAGCAGCTTAGTTACTTTCTCAGGGGGTCCTAATCAGCCCCAGCATTTT
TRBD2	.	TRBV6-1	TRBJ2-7	CASSEKAGGPNEQYF	TGTGCCAGCAGTGAAAAAGCGGGGGGGCCCAACGAGCAGTACTTC
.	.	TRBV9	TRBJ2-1	CASSVTGSNEQFF	TGTGCCAGCAGCGTAACTGGTAGCAATGAGCAGTTCTTC
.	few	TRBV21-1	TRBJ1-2	CASSKGGTGDLYGYTF	TGTGCCAGCAGCAAAGGCGGGACAGGGGACCTCTATGGCTACACCTTC
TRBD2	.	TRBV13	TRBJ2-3	CASSPRAGTDTQYF	TGTGCCAGCAGCCCTCGAGCGGGGACAGATACGCAGTATTTT
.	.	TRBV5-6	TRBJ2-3	CASSAAGDTQYF	TGTGCCAGCAGCGCCGCAGGAGATACGCAGTATTTT
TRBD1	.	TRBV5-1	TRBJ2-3	CASSLETGRTDTQYF	TGCGCCAGCAGCTTGGAGACAGGGAGAACAGATACGCAGTATTTT
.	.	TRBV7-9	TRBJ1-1	CASSLDLALEAFF	TGTGCCAGCAGCTTAGACCTAGCCCTTGAAGCTTTCTTT
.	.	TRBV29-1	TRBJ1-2	CSVPRFGGSNYGYTF	TGCAGCGTCCCCAGGTTCGGGGGATCTAACTATGGCTACACCTTC
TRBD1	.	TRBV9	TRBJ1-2	CASSAGTGVYGYTF	TGTGCCAGCAGCGCCGGGACAGGGGTCTATGGCTACACCTTC
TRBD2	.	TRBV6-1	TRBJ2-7	CASSGWRPGLALYEQYF	TGTGCCAGCAGTGGGTGGAGGCCGGGACTAGCCCTTTACGAGCAGTACTTC
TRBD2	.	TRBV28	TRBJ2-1	CASSERRPSGSESEQFF	TGTGCCAGCAGTGAGCGACGGCCTAGCGGGAGCGAGAGTGAGCAGTTCTTC
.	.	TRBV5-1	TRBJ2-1	CASSLEGLVRENEQFF	TGCGCCAGCAGCTTGGAGGGGCTCGTCCGTGAGAATGAGCAGTTCTTC
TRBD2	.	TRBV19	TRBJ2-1	CASSTTSGAYNEQFF	TGTGCCAGTAGCACGACCAGCGGGGCCTACAATGAGCAGTTCTTC
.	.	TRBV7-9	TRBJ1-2	CASSLAGQIYGYTF	TGTGCCAGCAGCTTAGCGGGACAAATCTATGGCTACACCTTC
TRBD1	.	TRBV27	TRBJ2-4	CASSQDRGLAKNIQYF	TGTGCCAGCAGTCAAGACAGGGGGCTTGCCAAAAACATTCAGTACTTC
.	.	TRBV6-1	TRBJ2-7	CASSLTGFTYEQYF	TGTGCCAGCAGTCTTACAGGATTCACCTACGAGCAGTACTTC
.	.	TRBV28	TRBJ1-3	CASSLLVSGPGNTIYF	TGTGCCAGCAGTTTATTGGTTTCAGGGCCTGGAAACACCATATATTTT
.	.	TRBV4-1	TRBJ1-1	CASSPGVDTEAFF	TGCGCCAGCAGCCCGGGGGTTGACACTGAAGCTTTCTTT